The following is a T cell receptor beta chain sequence with its context. Using a J-beta primer mix together with a sample-barcoded 5' primer, a second PCR was run for about 6 to 12 cycles. Via MiXCR, TCRdb re-called the 5' RACE reads, giving one row per CDR3 protein. The sample has hundreds of thousands of distinct CDR3 sequences, under 55% seen once. Aged about 6 to 100, donors were systemically healthy Caucasians from Russia. The sample originates from a study of blood T cells in healthy people across ages. The germline gives CDR1 KGHSH, CDR2 LQKENI. After removal of 4 bases from V and 1 base from J, the junction contained 4 bases not matched to a gene. The CDR3 loop spans 15 amino acids.

Sequencing was done on a sample of blood. The source of this sequence is a man aged 55 to 69 in good health. The chain joins TRBV18 to TRBJ2-1, with 7 bases that match TRBD2. The CDR3 loop is CASSRSGASYNEQFF. CDR3 DNA: TGTGCCAGCTCACGCAGCGGGGCTTCCTACAATGAGCAGTTCTTC.